This TCR beta chain is drawn from a study of OX40 agonist ivuxolimab in advanced cancers. Repertoires were generated with immunoSEQ multiplex PCR, while TCRdb's copy carries only in-frame clones and drops some. This table has over 70,000 clones, around 78% appearing once. Notes on this clone: What it binds is unknown.

Germline V lookup: CDR1 MNHEY, CDR2 SMNVEV (reference sequence). The CDR3 has 13 amino acids. Trimming removed 6 bases at V and 5 bases at J, with 11 bases between. Whole-study findings and limits: Partial responders dosed at 0.1-3.0 mg/kg displayed clonal expansion ranking among the lowest. No antigen was identified for the clonally expanded peripheral T cells. Average numbers of expanded clones were greater in CD8+ T cells than in CD4+.

The rearrangement uses TRBV27 and TRBJ2-4; D perhaps matches TRBD1 (5 bases). Sample: CD4+ or CD8+ T cells sorted from blood, taken in a trial of the OX40 agonist ivuxolimab. The origin of this receptor is an adult with an advanced solid tumor such as melanoma, head and neck, liver or kidney cancer. This CDR3 is CASRRTRENIQYF. The CDR3 bases are TGTGCCAGCAGACGAACCAGGGAAAACATTCAGTACTTC.